This T cell receptor beta chain came from a study of OX40 agonist ivuxolimab in advanced cancers. The CDR3 has 15 residues. Germline CDR1 and CDR2: LNHDA and SQIVND (reference sequence). TCRdb keeps only in-frame clones here, not all; method: immunoSEQ multiplex PCR. The repertoire holds fewer than 80,000 clones, with 85% as singletons. The specimen was CD4+ or CD8+ T cells sorted from blood, collected in a trial of the OX40 agonist ivuxolimab. This sequence joins TRBV19 and TRBJ2-5; tentatively, D is TRBD1 or TRBD2 (5 bases each). TRBJ2-7 explains the end of the DNA better; the J call may be wrong. This TCR was recovered from an adult with an advanced solid tumor such as melanoma, head and neck, liver or kidney cancer. This CDR3 reads CASSTISGGSYEQYF. CDR3 coding DNA: TGTGCCAGTAGTACAATTTCTGGGGGCTCCTACGAGCAGTACTTC.